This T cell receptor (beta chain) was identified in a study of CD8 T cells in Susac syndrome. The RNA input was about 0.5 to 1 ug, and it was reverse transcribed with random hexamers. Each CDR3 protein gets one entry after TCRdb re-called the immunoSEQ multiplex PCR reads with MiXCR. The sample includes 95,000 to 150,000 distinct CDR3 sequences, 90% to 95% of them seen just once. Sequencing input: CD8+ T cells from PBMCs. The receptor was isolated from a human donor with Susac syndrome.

Here the CDR3 DNA reads TGTGCCAGCAGTGGGGGACAGGGGTACACTGAAGCTTTCTTT. Translated, it gives CASSGGQGYTEAFF. The rearrangement links TRBV12-3 or TRBV12-4 to TRBJ1-1; TRBD1 agrees at 10 bases. The ends lost 5 bases at V and 3 bases at J; junction bases unmatched: 3. The CDR3 covers 14 residues.